This TCR beta chain was recorded in a study of T-cell memory formation after mild COVID-19. The V gene lost 1 base and the J gene lost 5 bases, with 3 bases spanning the gap. The CDR3 runs to 11 residues. Per the germline V gene, CDR1 is SEHNR and CDR2 is FQNEAQ (reference sequence). TCRdb passed the 5' RACE reads through MiXCR, listing each CDR3 protein once. This table has about 360,000 distinct CDR3 sequences, 10% to 15% appearing once. The chain is built from TRBV7-9 and TRBJ2-7; no clear D. Sequencing was done on a sample of PBMCs or a T cell subset sorted from them (not recorded which). This sequence originates from a young man who had mild COVID-19 (a few samples of this study predate the infection). Cell type and time point are not known. CDR3 DNA: TGTGCCAGCAGCTTAGTGGACGAGCAGTACTTC. Residues: CASSLVDEQYF.